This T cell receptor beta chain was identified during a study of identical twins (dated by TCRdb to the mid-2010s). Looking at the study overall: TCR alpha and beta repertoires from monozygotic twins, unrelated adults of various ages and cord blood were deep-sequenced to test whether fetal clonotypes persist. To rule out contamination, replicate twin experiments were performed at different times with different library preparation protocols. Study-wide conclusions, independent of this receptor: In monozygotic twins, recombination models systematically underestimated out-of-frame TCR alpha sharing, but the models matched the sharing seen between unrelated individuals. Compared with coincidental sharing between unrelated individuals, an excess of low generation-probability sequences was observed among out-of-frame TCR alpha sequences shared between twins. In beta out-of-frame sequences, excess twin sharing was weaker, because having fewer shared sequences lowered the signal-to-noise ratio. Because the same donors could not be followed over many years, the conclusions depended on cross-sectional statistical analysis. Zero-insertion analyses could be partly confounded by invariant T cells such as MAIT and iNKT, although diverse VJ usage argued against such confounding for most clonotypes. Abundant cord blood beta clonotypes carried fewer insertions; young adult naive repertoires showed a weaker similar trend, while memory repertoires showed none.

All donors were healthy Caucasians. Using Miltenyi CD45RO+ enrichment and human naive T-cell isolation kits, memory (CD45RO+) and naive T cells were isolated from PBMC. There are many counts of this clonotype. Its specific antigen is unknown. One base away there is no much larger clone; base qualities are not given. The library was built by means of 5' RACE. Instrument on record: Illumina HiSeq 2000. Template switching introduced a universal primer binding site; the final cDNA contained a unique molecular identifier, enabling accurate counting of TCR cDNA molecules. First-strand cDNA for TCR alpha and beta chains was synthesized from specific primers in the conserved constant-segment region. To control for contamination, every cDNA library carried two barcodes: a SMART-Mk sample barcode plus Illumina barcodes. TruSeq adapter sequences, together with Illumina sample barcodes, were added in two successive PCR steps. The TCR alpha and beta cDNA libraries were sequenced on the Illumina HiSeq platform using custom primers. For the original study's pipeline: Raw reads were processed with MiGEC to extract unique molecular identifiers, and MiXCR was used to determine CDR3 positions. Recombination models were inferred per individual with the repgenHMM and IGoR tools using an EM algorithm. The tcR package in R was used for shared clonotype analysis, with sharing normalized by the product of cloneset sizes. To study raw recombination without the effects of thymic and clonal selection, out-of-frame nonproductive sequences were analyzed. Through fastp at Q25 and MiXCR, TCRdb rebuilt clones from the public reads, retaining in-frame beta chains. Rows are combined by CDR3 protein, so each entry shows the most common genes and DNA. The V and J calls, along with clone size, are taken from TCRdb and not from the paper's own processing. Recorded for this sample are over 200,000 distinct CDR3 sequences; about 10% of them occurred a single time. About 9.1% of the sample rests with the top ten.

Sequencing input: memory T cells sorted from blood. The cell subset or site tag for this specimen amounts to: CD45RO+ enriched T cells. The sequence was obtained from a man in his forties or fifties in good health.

DNA sequence: TGTGCCAGCAGTCTCAGGGGCGGCACTGAAGCTTTCTTT. It translates to CASSLRGGTEAFF. The receptor chain draws on TRBV7-9 and TRBJ1-1; 6 matching bases give a weak D call of TRBD1. Taken from the germline V gene (reference sequence), the CDR1 and CDR2 loops are SEHNR and FQNEAQ. From its cysteine to its phenylalanine, the CDR3 spans 13 amino acids. Only the CDR3 portion is preserved as DNA: 39 bases, with reading frame beginning at the first base. V is clipped by 6 bases and J by 4 bases, and the sequence between their germline boundaries is 12 bases long.